This T cell receptor beta chain was sequenced during a study of blood T cell repertoires in COVID-19. Study in general: The United States, Italy and Spain supplied acute and convalescent COVID-19 samples. PBMCs, B-cell-depleted T cells, or T cells provided the cDNA or gDNA that made up the material.

Original data processing: From reference gene primer amplification, estimates of nucleated cell counts were derived. Some clones are missing from TCRdb's copy, which holds only in-frame ones; the method was immunoSEQ multiplex PCR. That table furnishes V, J and clone size, whereas the DNA furnished D and trimming. The sample includes 100,000 or so clones, about 83% of them seen just once. The CDR3 spans 17 residues. Germline V gene data show CDR1 as LGHDT and CDR2 as YNNKEL (reference sequence). With V trimmed by 3 bases and J by 1 base, 8 bases remained unmatched. The TCR sequence derives from a man aged 40-49 years with active or convalescent COVID-19. This rearrangement joins TRBV3-1 (or the pseudogene TRBV3-2) to TRBJ2-5; TRBD2 matches at 10 bases. Sequenced: peripheral blood. The CDR3 DNA reads as TGTGCCAGCAGCCATATAGCGGGGGGCGGGTTCCAAGAGACCCAGTACTTC. Its translation: CASSHIAGGGFQETQYF.